These T cell receptor beta chains were read from a single sample in a study of control samples from healthy donors and cancer patients. Assay used: immunoSEQ multiplex PCR; TCRdb lists only in-frame clones, some missing. The sample consists of more than 150,000 clones, approximately 92% of them appearing once. Sequenced sample: blood. The source of these receptors is a man younger than 35 in good health. CDR3s include the opening cysteine and the closing phenylalanine or tryptophan. A D gene is named only where the DNA matches it firmly. Clone sizes are given selectively: once, few, many, or a class where the clone is expanded.

clone_size,d_call,j_call,v_call,cdr3_aa,cdr3_nt
-,TRBD1,TRBJ1-2,TRBV6-2/TRBV6-3,CASSSGGNGYTF,TGTGCCAGCAGTTCAGGGGGGAATGGCTACACCTTC
-,-,TRBJ2-7,TRBV4-1,CASSPGLGEQYF,TGCGCCAGCAGCCCCGGCCTTGGGGAGCAGTACTTC
-,TRBD1,TRBJ1-6,TRBV11-2,CASSISGTANSPLHF,TGTGCCAGCAGCATAAGCGGGACAGCGAATTCACCCCTCCACTTT
once,-,TRBJ2-7,TRBV2,CASSERAGPGGEQYF,TGTGCCAGCAGTGAAAGGGCAGGGCCTGGGGGGGAGCAGTACTTC
-,-,TRBJ1-5,TRBV6-5,CASSLGLETPQHF,TGTGCCAGCAGTCTCGGACTAGAGACGCCCCAGCATTTT
-,-,TRBJ1-1,TRBV21-1,CASSKVKGRGTEAFF,TGTGCCAGCAGCAAAGTTAAGGGACGGGGAACTGAAGCTTTCTTT
-,-,TRBJ2-2,TRBV9,CASSEVHTGELFF,TGTGCCAGCAGCGAAGTCCACACCGGGGAGCTGTTTTTT
-,-,TRBJ2-1,TRBV10-3,CAIRESPSSYNEQFF,TGTGCCATCAGGGAATCCCCTAGCTCCTACAATGAGCAGTTCTTC
-,TRBD1,TRBJ2-2,TRBV3-1/TRBV3-2,CASSQGTGARNGELFF,TGTGCCAGCAGCCAGGGGACAGGGGCCCGTAACGGGGAGCTGTTTTTT
-,-,TRBJ1-5,TRBV10-3,CAISESAANQPQHF,TGTGCCATCAGTGAGTCGGCGGCCAATCAGCCCCAGCATTTT
-,-,TRBJ1-1,TRBV2,CASSPFYEQAEAFF,TGTGCCAGCAGTCCGTTTTATGAACAGGCTGAAGCTTTCTTT
few,TRBD1,TRBJ1-5,TRBV2,CASRRQGPNQPQHF,TGTGCCAGCAGAAGACAGGGACCCAATCAGCCCCAGCATTTT
-,-,TRBJ1-1,TRBV30,CAWSTDTGRTEAFF,TGTGCCTGGAGTACAGACACAGGGAGGACTGAAGCTTTCTTT
once,-,TRBJ1-2,TRBV12-3/TRBV12-4,CASSLKGIQGYTF,TGTGCCAGCAGTTTAAAGGGGATCCAGGGCTACACCTTC
-,-,TRBJ1-1,TRBV18,CASSPSGASNTEAFF,TGTGCCAGCTCACCATCGGGGGCATCGAACACTGAAGCTTTCTTT
-,-,TRBJ2-3,TRBV4-1,CASSQGAGRAQYF,TGCGCCAGCAGCCAAGGGGCTGGTAGGGCGCAGTATTTT
-,-,TRBJ1-2,TRBV30,CAWKYQGGYTF,TGTGCCTGGAAGTACCAGGGGGGCTACACCTTC
-,-,TRBJ2-7,TRBV14,CASSQGSLYEQYF,TGTGCCAGCAGCCAAGGTTCCCTCTACGAGCAGTACTTC
-,TRBD1,TRBJ1-2,TRBV2,CASSFGTAYGYTF,TGTGCCAGCAGTTTCGGGACAGCCTATGGCTACACCTTC
-,TRBD1,TRBJ1-2,TRBV7-2,CASSVRDRAGYTF,TGTGCCAGCAGCGTCCGGGACAGGGCGGGCTACACCTTC
-,-,TRBJ1-1,TRBV12-5,CASGLVTVLEMNTEAFF,TGTGCTAGTGGTTTGGTAACCGTGTTAGAGATGAACACTGAAGCTTTCTTT
-,TRBD1,TRBJ2-1,TRBV7-3,CASSSPPSGQGGSYNEQFF,TGTGCCAGCAGCTCACCTCCATCGGGACAGGGGGGCTCCTACAATGAGCAGTTCTTC